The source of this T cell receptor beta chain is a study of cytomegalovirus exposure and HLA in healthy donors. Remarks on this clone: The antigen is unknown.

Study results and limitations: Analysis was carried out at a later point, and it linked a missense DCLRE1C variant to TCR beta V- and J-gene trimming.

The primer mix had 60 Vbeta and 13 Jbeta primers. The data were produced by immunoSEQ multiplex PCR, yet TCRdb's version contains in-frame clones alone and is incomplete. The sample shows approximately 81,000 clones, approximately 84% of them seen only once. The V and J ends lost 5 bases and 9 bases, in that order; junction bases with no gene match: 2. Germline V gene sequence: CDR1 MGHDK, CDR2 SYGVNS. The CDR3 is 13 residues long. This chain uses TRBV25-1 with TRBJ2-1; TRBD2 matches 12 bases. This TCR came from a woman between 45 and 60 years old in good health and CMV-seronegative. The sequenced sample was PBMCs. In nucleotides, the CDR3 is TGTGCCAGCAGTAAACTAGCGGGAGGTGAGCAGTTCTTC. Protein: CASSKLAGGEQFF. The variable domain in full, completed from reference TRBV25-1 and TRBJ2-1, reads EADIYQTPRYLVIGTGKKITLECSQTMGHDKMYWYQQDPGMELHLIHYSYGVNSTEKGDLSSESTVSRIRTEHFPLTLESARPSHTSQYLCASSKLAGGEQFFGPGTRLTVL.